The rows below give T cell receptor beta chains drawn from one sample of a study of PD-L1 blockade in urothelial cancer. The table came from immunoSEQ multiplex PCR; TCRdb's copy has only in-frame clones and leaves some out. The sample contains tens of thousands of clones, roughly 86% of which appear only once. Specimen: PBMCs, collected around atezolizumab (anti-PD-L1) treatment. The source of these receptors is a man between 60 and 75 years old with urothelial cancer. Each CDR3 is given with its conserved first and last residue. A D gene is named only where the DNA matches it firmly. Size is stated for part of the rows, as once, few or many counts, or as a class when the clone is expanded.

j_call clone_size v_call d_call cdr3_aa cdr3_nt
TRBJ1-6 NA TRBV2 NA CASRQAVNSPLHF TGTGCCAGCAGACAGGCCGTAAATTCACCCCTCCACTTT
TRBJ2-7 NA TRBV19 TRBD1 CASSIRETGAFSYEQYF TGTGCCAGTAGTATTAGGGAAACAGGGGCCTTCTCCTACGAGCAGTACTTC
TRBJ2-6 once TRBV19 NA CASSMPGTSGANVLTF TGTGCCAGTAGTATGCCCGGGACATCTGGGGCCAACGTCCTGACTTTC
TRBJ1-2 NA TRBV28 TRBD1 CASSRDRSLGYTF TGTGCCAGCAGCAGGGACAGATCCCTTGGCTACACCTTC
TRBJ1-1 NA TRBV19 TRBD1 CASSIRQGNTEAFF TGTGCCAGTAGTATCAGACAGGGCAACACTGAAGCTTTCTTT
TRBJ2-2 NA TRBV19 TRBD1 CASSDRGRIGELFF TGTGCCAGTAGTGACAGGGGTAGGATCGGGGAGCTGTTTTTT
TRBJ1-2 NA TRBV28 TRBD1 CASSRQGDYGYTF TGTGCCAGCAGTCGACAGGGGGACTATGGCTACACCTTC
TRBJ2-4 NA TRBV5-8 TRBD1 CASSLWTGPSYKNIQYF TGTGCCAGCAGCTTGTGGACAGGACCCTCCTACAAAAACATTCAGTACTTC
TRBJ2-1 NA TRBV7-2 TRBD2 CASSGGAGGYNEQFF TGTGCCAGCAGCGGCGGAGCGGGAGGGTACAATGAGCAGTTCTTC
TRBJ1-2 NA TRBV5-6 NA CASSLGGQFYGYTF TGTGCCAGCAGCTTGGGGGGGCAATTCTATGGCTACACCTTC
TRBJ1-5 NA TRBV27 NA CASRGRGNQPQHF TGTGCCAGCAGAGGGAGGGGCAATCAGCCCCAGCATTTT
TRBJ1-6 NA TRBV27 NA CASSPDRKLWSLHF TGTGCCAGCAGTCCCGACAGAAAACTTTGGTCCCTCCACTTT
TRBJ1-6 NA TRBV14 NA CASSQAGVRFSPLHF TGTGCCAGCAGCCAAGCGGGGGTGCGGTTTTCACCCCTCCACTTT
TRBJ1-2 NA TRBV29-1 TRBD1 CSVEDSAGGPYGYTF TGCAGCGTTGAAGATTCGGCAGGGGGACCCTATGGCTACACCTTC
TRBJ2-3 NA TRBV7-9 NA CASSFQDTQYF TGTGCCAGCAGCTTCCAGGATACGCAGTATTTT
TRBJ2-1 NA TRBV6-4 NA CASSDRSYNEQFF TGTGCCAGCAGTGACAGGAGCTACAATGAGCAGTTCTTC
TRBJ1-1 few TRBV6-5 NA CAVHRDQGTEAFF TGTGCCGTCCACAGGGACCAGGGCACTGAAGCTTTCTTT
TRBJ2-4 once TRBV11-3 NA CASSPKGQRPLAKNIQYF TGTGCCAGCAGCCCAAAGGGACAACGACCTTTAGCCAAAAACATTCAGTACTTC
TRBJ2-7 NA TRBV4-1 TRBD1 CASSQDRGQGKGLDEQYF TGCGCCAGCAGCCAAGACCGGGGACAGGGTAAGGGTCTAGACGAGCAGTACTTC
TRBJ2-1 NA TRBV7-3 TRBD2 CASSAKGVAGPFNEQFF TGTGCCAGCAGCGCGAAGGGGGTAGCGGGACCTTTCAATGAGCAGTTCTTC
TRBJ2-2 NA TRBV29-1 NA CSVAGTKTNTGELFF TGCAGCGTGGCCGGGACAAAAACGAACACCGGGGAGCTGTTTTTT
TRBJ2-1 NA TRBV2 NA CASSGQVVLGEQFF TGTGCCAGCAGTGGCCAGGTCGTGTTGGGTGAGCAGTTCTTC
TRBJ1-5 NA TRBV30 TRBD1 CAWDRGVSQPQHF TGTGCCTGGGACAGGGGTGTGAGTCAGCCCCAGCATTTT
TRBJ2-2 once TRBV29-1 TRBD2 CSVEDPLAGSNTGELFF TGCAGCGTTGAAGATCCCCTAGCGGGGTCGAACACCGGGGAGCTGTTTTTT